This entry is about one TCR beta chain. Its matching antigen is unknown. The assay was immunoSEQ multiplex PCR, and TCRdb's table has in-frame clones only and misses some. The table records tens of thousands of clones, 78% of them present only once. This entry belongs to a study of radiotherapy plus CTLA-4 blockade in lung cancer. The study, taken as a whole, reports: After radiotherapy and ipilimumab, tumor-derived clones expanded in peripheral blood.

V shed 2 bases and J shed 3 bases, with 14 bases lying between them. The CDR3 spans 15 residues. Germline values: CDR1 GTSNPN, CDR2 SVGIG (reference sequence). The sequenced sample was peripheral blood, obtained from a patient treated with radiotherapy plus ipilimumab. The receptor was isolated from a human donor with non-small cell lung cancer who had a complete response to radiotherapy plus ipilimumab. The chain recombines TRBV30 with TRBJ1-5, with a tentative D call TRBD1 (6 bases). In DNA form, the CDR3 reads TGTGCCTGGAGTATTTCAGGGGCTTTCAATCAGCCCCAGCATTTT. Encoded protein: CAWSISGAFNQPQHF. Filled out from reference TRBV30 and TRBJ1-5, the complete variable domain reads SQTIHQWPATLVQPVGSPLSLECTVEGTSNPNLYWYRQAAGRGLQLLFYSVGIGQISSEVPQNLSASRPQDRQFILSSKKLLLSDSGFYLCAWSISGAFNQPQHFGDGTRLSIL.